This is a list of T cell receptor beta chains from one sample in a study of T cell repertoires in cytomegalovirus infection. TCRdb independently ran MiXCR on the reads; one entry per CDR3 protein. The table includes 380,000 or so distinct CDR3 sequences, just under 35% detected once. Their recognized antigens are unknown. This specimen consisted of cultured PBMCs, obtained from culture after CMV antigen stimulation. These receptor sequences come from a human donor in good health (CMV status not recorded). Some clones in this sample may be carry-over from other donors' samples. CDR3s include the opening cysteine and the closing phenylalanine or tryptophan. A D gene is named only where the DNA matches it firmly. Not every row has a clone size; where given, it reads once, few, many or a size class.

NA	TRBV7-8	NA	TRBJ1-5	CASSPAIKLQGQPQHF	TGTGCCAGCAGCCCAGCTATTAAATTACAGGGACAGCCCCAGCATTTT
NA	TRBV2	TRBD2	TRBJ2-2	CASSDMVGLGYTGELFF	TGTGCCAGCAGTGATATGGTCGGACTAGGTTACACCGGGGAGCTGTTTTTT
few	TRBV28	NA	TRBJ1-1	CASSVYKNTEAFF	TGTGCCAGCAGCGTGTACAAGAACACTGAAGCTTTCTTT
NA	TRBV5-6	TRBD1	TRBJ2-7	CASSYDRVYEQYF	TGTGCCAGCAGCTACGACAGGGTTTACGAGCAGTACTTC
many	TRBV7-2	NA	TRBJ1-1	CASSLTREDTEAFF	TGTGCCAGCAGCTTAACCAGGGAAGACACTGAAGCTTTCTTT
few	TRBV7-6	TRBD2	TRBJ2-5	CASSRGTSGRGETQYF	TGTGCTAGCAGCCGCGGGACTAGCGGGAGAGGGGAGACCCAGTACTTC
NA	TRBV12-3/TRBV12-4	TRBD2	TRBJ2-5	CASSPRLAAQETQYF	TGTGCCAGCAGTCCGCGACTAGCGGCACAGGAGACCCAGTACTTC
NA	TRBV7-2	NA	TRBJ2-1	CASRRYKNNEQFF	TGTGCCAGCAGGCGGTATAAGAACAATGAGCAGTTCTTC
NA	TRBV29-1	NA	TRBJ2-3	CSVSQNTQYF	TGCAGCGTTTCACAGAATACGCAGTATTTT
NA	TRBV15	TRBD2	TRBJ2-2	CATSNRGSITGELFF	TGTGCCACCAGCAACCGCGGGAGTATCACCGGGGAGCTGTTTTTT
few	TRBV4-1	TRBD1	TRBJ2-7	CASSQDPGQAYEQYF	TGCGCCAGCAGCCAAGACCCCGGACAGGCCTACGAGCAGTACTTC
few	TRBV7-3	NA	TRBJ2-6	CASSQSDSGANVLTF	TGTGCCAGCAGTCAAAGCGACTCTGGGGCCAACGTCCTGACTTTC
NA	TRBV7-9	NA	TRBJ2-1	CASSPRPRLVGGVSNEQFF	TGTGCCAGCAGCCCCCGTCCCCGACTAGTGGGAGGTGTCTCCAATGAGCAGTTCTTC
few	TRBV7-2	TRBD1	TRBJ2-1	CASSLGRGRHEQFF	TGTGCCAGCAGCTTAGGTAGGGGGCGCCATGAGCAGTTCTTC
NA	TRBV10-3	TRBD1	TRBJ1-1	CAIRKGQGDAGGTEAFF	TGTGCCATCAGGAAAGGACAGGGGGACGCCGGAGGCACTGAAGCTTTCTTT
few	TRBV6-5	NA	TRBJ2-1	CASSYLRSPPYNEQFF	TGTGCCAGCAGTTACTTGCGGAGCCCACCCTACAATGAGCAGTTCTTC
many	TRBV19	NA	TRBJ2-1	CASSIVGRLGPSSYNEQFF	TGTGCCAGTAGTATAGTGGGGCGGCTTGGGCCAAGCTCCTACAATGAGCAGTTCTTC
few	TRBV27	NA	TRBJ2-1	CASSLKVPGLYNEQFF	TGTGCCAGCAGTTTAAAGGTCCCCGGGCTTTACAATGAGCAGTTCTTC
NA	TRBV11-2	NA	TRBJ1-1	CASSGYSLGDTEAFF	TGTGCCAGCAGCGGTTACAGCCTAGGAGACACTGAAGCTTTCTTT
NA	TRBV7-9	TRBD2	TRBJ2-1	CASSLTGGGSYNEQFF	TGTGCCAGCAGCCTAACGGGAGGGGGGTCCTACAATGAGCAGTTCTTC
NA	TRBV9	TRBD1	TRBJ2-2	CASGRQGRLELFF	TGTGCCAGCGGCCGACAGGGACGGTTGGAGCTGTTTTTT
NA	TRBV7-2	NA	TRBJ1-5	CASSLVGGNGNQPQHF	TGTGCCAGCAGCTTAGTAGGTGGGAATGGCAATCAGCCCCAGCATTTT
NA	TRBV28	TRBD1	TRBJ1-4	CASDGQGRNEKLFF	TGTGCCAGCGACGGACAGGGGCGAAATGAAAAACTGTTTTTT
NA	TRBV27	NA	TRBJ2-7	CASSLFAGIVYEQYF	TGTGCCAGCAGTTTATTTGCAGGGATAGTCTACGAGCAGTACTTC
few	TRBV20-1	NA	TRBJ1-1	CSGGRETEAFF	TGCAGTGGGGGAAGGGAAACTGAAGCTTTCTTT
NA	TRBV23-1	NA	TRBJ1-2	CASSQFFPNWKRGGYTF	TGCGCCAGCAGTCAATTCTTCCCAAACTGGAAAAGAGGAGGCTACACCTTC
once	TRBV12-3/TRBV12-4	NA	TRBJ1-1	CASSLTRVFAFF	TGTGCCAGCAGTTTGACCAGGGTTTTTGCTTTCTTT
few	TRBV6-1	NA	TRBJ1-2	CASRTGDRRESYGYTF	TGTGCCAGCAGGACCGGAGACAGGAGGGAGTCCTATGGCTACACCTTC
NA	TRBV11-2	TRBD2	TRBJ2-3	CASSLSAGRGDTQYF	TGTGCCAGCAGCTTATCAGCGGGAAGAGGAGATACGCAGTATTTT
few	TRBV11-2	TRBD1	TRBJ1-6	CASRRTGDNSPLHF	TGTGCCAGCAGGCGGACAGGGGACAATTCACCCCTCCACTTT
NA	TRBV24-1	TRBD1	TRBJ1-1	CATSTRDRGTEAFF	TGTGCCACCAGTACCCGGGACAGGGGTACTGAAGCTTTCTTT
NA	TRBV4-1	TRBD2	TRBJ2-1	CASSHNPSSGGNEQFF	TGCGCCAGCAGCCACAACCCTTCTAGCGGGGGCAATGAGCAGTTCTTC
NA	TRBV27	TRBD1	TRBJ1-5	CASRTGGGDQPQHF	TGTGCCAGCCGCACAGGGGGGGGCGATCAGCCCCAGCATTTT
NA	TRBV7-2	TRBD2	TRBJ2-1	CAVHSGVSYNEQFF	TGTGCCGTTCATAGCGGGGTCTCCTACAATGAGCAGTTCTTC
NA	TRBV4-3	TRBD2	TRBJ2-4	CASSQAGGKNIQYF	TGCGCCAGCAGCCAAGCGGGGGGCAAAAACATTCAGTACTTC
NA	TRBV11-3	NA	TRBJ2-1	CASSLGFSQGAYNEQFF	TGTGCCAGCAGCTTGGGGTTTAGTCAGGGAGCCTACAATGAGCAGTTCTTC
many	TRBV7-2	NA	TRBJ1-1	CASSLEGWGGAYTEAFF	TGTGCCAGCAGCTTAGAAGGGTGGGGGGGCGCGTACACTGAAGCTTTCTTT
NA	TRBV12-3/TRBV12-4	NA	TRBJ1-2	CASSRPGRTNYGYTF	TGTGCCAGCAGTCGGCCGGGACGGACAAACTATGGCTACACCTTC
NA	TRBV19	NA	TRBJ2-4	CASSIGGAAKNIQYF	TGTGCCAGTAGTATTGGCGGGGCTGCCAAAAACATTCAGTACTTC
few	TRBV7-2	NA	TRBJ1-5	CASSFAQNQDQPQHF	TGTGCCAGCAGCTTTGCCCAGAATCAAGATCAGCCCCAGCATTTT
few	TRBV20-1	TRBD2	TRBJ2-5	CSAGLSGRQETQYF	TGCAGTGCTGGACTTAGCGGGAGACAAGAGACCCAGTACTTC
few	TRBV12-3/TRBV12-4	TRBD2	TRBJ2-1	CASSLAGGRTEQFF	TGTGCCAGCAGTTTAGCTGGCGGGAGGACTGAGCAGTTCTTC
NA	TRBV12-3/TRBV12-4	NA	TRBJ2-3	CASIRDLTTDTQYF	TGTGCCAGCATCAGAGACTTGACCACAGATACGCAGTATTTT
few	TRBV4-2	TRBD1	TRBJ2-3	CASSQAGGGTDTQYF	TGTGCCAGCAGCCAAGCAGGGGGCGGCACAGATACGCAGTATTTT
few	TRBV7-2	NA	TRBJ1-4	CASSSSNEKLFF	TGTGCCAGCAGCTCCAGTAATGAAAAACTGTTTTTT
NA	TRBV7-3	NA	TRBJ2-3	CASSIYGDTQYF	TGTGCCAGCAGCATCTACGGGGATACGCAGTATTTT
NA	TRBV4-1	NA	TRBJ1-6	CASSQSFGATDSPLHF	TGCGCCAGCAGCCAATCCTTCGGGGCTACGGATTCACCCCTCCACTTT
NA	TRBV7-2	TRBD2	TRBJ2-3	CASSLSSGSIRQSTDTQYF	TGTGCCAGCAGCTTATCTAGCGGTTCGATCAGGCAAAGCACAGATACGCAGTATTTT
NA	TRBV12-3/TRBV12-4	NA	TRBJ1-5	CASSPPGTYSNQPQHF	TGTGCCAGCAGTCCCCCCGGGACCTATAGCAATCAGCCCCAGCATTTT
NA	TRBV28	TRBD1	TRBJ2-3	CASSLPRGDRATDTQYF	TGTGCCAGCAGTTTACCCCGAGGGGACAGGGCAACAGATACGCAGTATTTT
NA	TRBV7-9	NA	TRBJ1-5	CASSPAGDNQPQHF	TGTGCCAGCAGCCCCGCCGGGGACAATCAGCCCCAGCATTTT
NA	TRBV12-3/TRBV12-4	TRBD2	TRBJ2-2	CASSFVTSGDNTGELFF	TGTGCCAGCAGTTTTGTGACTAGCGGGGATAACACCGGGGAGCTGTTTTTT
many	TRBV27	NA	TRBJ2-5	CASSLRFGGPQTQYF	TGTGCCAGCAGTTTACGTTTTGGAGGGCCGCAGACCCAGTACTTC
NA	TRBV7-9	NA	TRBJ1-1	CASSLPGREAFF	TGTGCCAGCAGCTTACCGGGCCGTGAAGCTTTCTTT